Below, 6 T cell receptor beta chains from the same sample are listed, as sequenced in a study of beta chain features in type 1 diabetes. Expressed TCRB transcripts were sequenced because the isolated RNA had all been reverse transcribed beforehand. Here immunoSEQ multiplex PCR was the method, and the copy in TCRdb shows in-frame clones only, minus some. The sample carries about 360,000 clones, 10% to 15% recorded once. The sample was naive CD4+ T cells from blood. The receptors originated from a man aged 18 to 30 in good health.

The chain joins TRBV7-2 to TRBJ2-7, with TRBD1 identical over 8 bases. V was clipped by 1 base and J by 5 bases; unmatched bases: 7. Germline V gene lookup returns CDR1 SGHTA and CDR2 FQGNSA. The CDR3 is 15 residues long. The CDR3, as DNA: TGTGCCAGCAGCTTAGAAGGCAGGGGGCTGGACGAGCAGTACTTC. Protein product: CASSLEGRGLDEQYF.

The chain employs TRBV7-9 and TRBJ1-1; D uncertain. CDR3 size: 15 residues. Germline V gives CDR1 SEHNR, CDR2 FQNEAQ (reference sequence). V was clipped by 5 bases and J by 0 bases, with 13 bases between them. The CDR3 bases are TGTGCCAGCAGCCAACGAGGCACGTTGAACACTGAAGCTTTCTTT. Protein sequence: CASSQRGTLNTEAFF. Combining the CDR3 with reference TRBV7-9 and TRBJ1-1 gives the whole variable domain DTGVSQNPRHKITKRGQNVTFRCDPISEHNRLYWYRQTLGQGPEFLTYFQNEAQLEKSRLLSDRFSAERPKGSFSTLEIQRTEQGDSAMYLCASSQRGTLNTEAFFGQGTRLTVV.

The genes are TRBV5-6 and TRBJ1-2, with D maybe TRBD1 (5 bases). CDR3 length: 15 residues. CDR1 and CDR2 (germline): SGHDT, YYEEEE. Trimming left V 4 bases short and J 7 bases short, with 20 bases between. CDR3 sequence reads: CASSPQPGRAGGYTF. The CDR3, as DNA: TGTGCCAGCAGCCCCCAACCGGGCAGGGCCGGTGGCTACACCTTC.

The CDR3 DNA follows: TGTGCCTGGACCCGGGACAGGGTGGACACTGAAGCTTTCTTT. Its translation: CAWTRDRVDTEAFF. The V gene is TRBV30, the J gene TRBJ1-1; 9 bases are a match to TRBD1. With V trimmed by 4 bases and J by 3 bases, 6 bases remained unmatched. Looked up from germline, CDR1 is GTSNPN and CDR2 is SVGIG (reference sequence). The CDR3 spans 14 residues.

This clone was observed a handful of times. The rearrangement links TRBV4-1 to TRBJ1-1, with a tentative D call TRBD1 (6 bases). Trimming took 0 bases from V and 4 from J, leaving 9 bases between them. This CDR3 has 14 residues. Germline V gene lookup returns CDR1 MGHRA and CDR2 YSYEKL. CDR3 nucleotide sequence: TGCGCCAGCAGCCAAGAATGGGGGCCCACTGAAGCTTTCTTT. Amino acids: CASSQEWGPTEAFF.

This clone was picked up a small number of times. The V and J genes are TRBV4-3 and TRBJ1-2; D unresolved. The CDR3 totals 13 residues. From germline, CDR1 is LGHNA and CDR2 YSLEER. V lost 2 bases and J 6 bases, leaving 10 bases between the germline ends. CDR3 bases: TGCGCCAGCAGCCAATTTTACCGAGATGGCTACACCTTC. Protein sequence: CASSQFYRDGYTF.